These 20 T cell receptor beta chains came from one sample sequenced in a study of OX40 agonist ivuxolimab in advanced cancers. Data came from immunoSEQ multiplex PCR; TCRdb stores just in-frame clones and leaves some out. The sample lists 52,000 or so clones, roughly 85% seen once, with less than 4% in the top ten. Specimen: CD4+ or CD8+ T cells sorted from blood, collected in a trial of the OX40 agonist ivuxolimab. Source of these receptors: an adult with an advanced solid tumor such as melanoma, head and neck, liver or kidney cancer.

The chain couples TRBV7-9 to TRBJ2-3; D ambiguous. Germline V gene lookup returns CDR1 SEHNR and CDR2 FQNEAQ (reference sequence). There are 12 residues in the CDR3. The V end lost 8 bases, the J end lost 4 bases, and 10 bases lay between the germline ends. CDR3 nucleotide sequence: TGTGCCAGCGTGGTGGCCGCAGATACGCAGTATTTT. It codes for CASVVAADTQYF.

V is TRBV7-4 and J is TRBJ2-7, with TRBD1 identical over 9 bases. V was clipped by 7 bases and J by 3 bases; unmatched bases: 7. Germline values: CDR1 SGHVT, CDR2 SQSDAQ. The CDR3 spans 14 residues. The CDR3, as DNA: TGTGCCAGCAACATGACGGACAGGGGCTACGAGCAGTACTTC. This gives the protein CASNMTDRGYEQYF.

J is TRBJ1-6 and V is TRBV2; perhaps TRBD1 as D (6 bases). CDR1 is SNHLY, CDR2 FYNNEI, per germline. CDR3 length: 16 residues. The V gene lost 7 bases and the J gene lost 5 bases, with 18 bases spanning the gap. The DNA of the CDR3 is TGTGCCAGCACCCAAAACCTCCCAGGGGATAATTCACCCCTCCACTTT. Amino acids: CASTQNLPGDNSPLHF.

This clone has only a few counts. Different DNA sequences within this sample yield the same CDR3. This rearrangement joins TRBV6-5 to TRBJ1-3; D uncertain. CDR3 length: 15 residues. Between the trimmed V and J ends, which lost 0 bases and 0 bases, there was a span of 6 bases. Germline V gene lookup returns CDR1 MNHEY and CDR2 SVGAGI. The CDR3 DNA reads TGTGCCAGCAGTTACTCGGGTCACTCTGGAAACACCATATATTTT. As protein: CASSYSGHSGNTIYF.

The chain employs TRBV28 and TRBJ1-5; tentatively, D is TRBD1 (6 bases). Germline V gene sequence: CDR1 MDHEN, CDR2 SYDVKM. The CDR3 runs to 14 residues. Between the trimmed V and J ends, which lost 3 bases and 6 bases, there was a span of 12 bases. In DNA, the CDR3 is TGTGCCAGCAGTTTCAACAGGGATCGTCAGCCCCAGCATTTT. Its protein is CASSFNRDRQPQHF.

The CDR3 DNA follows: TGTGCCACCCATACGGGCCCGAACACTGAAGCTTTCTTT. This codes for CATHTGPNTEAFF. The V call is TRBV28, the J call TRBJ1-1; D gene unclear. V was pared by 10 bases and J by 1 base, with 13 bases between. CDR1 and CDR2 from the germline V gene are MDHEN and SYDVKM. This CDR3 spans 13 amino acids.

The chain has TRBV5-1 and TRBJ2-1; TRBD2 aligns across 11 bases. Germline CDR1 SGHRS, CDR2 YFSETQ. With V trimmed by 3 bases and J by 4 bases, 6 bases remained unmatched. This CDR3 has 16 amino acids. The CDR3 here is CASSSLTSGGYNEQFF. The CDR3 DNA reads TGCGCCAGCAGCTCCCTTACTAGCGGGGGATACAATGAGCAGTTCTTC.

This clone was observed a few times. V is TRBV6-5 and J is TRBJ2-6; D remains ambiguous. The CDR3 consists of 15 residues. The germline V gene encodes CDR1 MNHEY and CDR2 SVGAGI. The V end lost 3 bases, the J end lost 0 bases, and 6 bases lay between the germline ends. The CDR3 reads CASSYRPSGANVLTF. The CDR3 DNA is TGTGCCAGCAGTTATAGGCCCTCTGGGGCCAACGTCCTGACTTTC.

The chain has TRBV28 and TRBJ1-6, with unresolved D. This CDR3 is 13 amino acids long. Looked up from germline, CDR1 is MDHEN and CDR2 is SYDVKM. Trimming removed 11 bases from V and 4 bases from J, with 12 bases in between. The CDR3 DNA reads as TGTGCCGCACATAGCGGTTATAATTCACCCCTCCACTTT. Translated: CAAHSGYNSPLHF. Combining the CDR3 with reference TRBV28 and TRBJ1-6 gives the whole variable domain DVKVTQSSRYLVKRTGEKVFLECVQDMDHENMFWYRQDPGLGLRLIYFSYDVKMKEKGDIPEGYSVSREKKERFSLILESASTNQTSMYLCAAHSGYNSPLHFGNGTRLTVT.

The CDR3 protein is CASRDGSSYNSPLHF. The CDR3 nucleotides read TGTGCCAGCAGAGACGGAAGCTCCTATAATTCACCCCTCCACTTT. The chain links TRBV7-2 to TRBJ1-6; D unresolved. Trimming removed 6 bases at V and 0 bases at J, with 9 bases between. The CDR3 covers 15 residues. The germline gives CDR1 SGHTA, CDR2 FQGNSA.

The chain is built from TRBV5-1 and TRBJ1-4; D is unclear. Trimming removed 4 bases from V and 7 bases from J, with 11 bases in between. Germline V gene sequence: CDR1 SGHRS, CDR2 YFSETQ. CDR3 length equals 13 residues. The CDR3 DNA follows: TGCGCCAGCAGCACACTCGAGGGTGAAAAACTGTTTTTT. As protein: CASSTLEGEKLFF.

As regards this clone: This same CDR3 is encoded by further DNA sequences in the sample. The chain has TRBV9 and TRBJ1-2; D might be TRBD1 (5 bases). CDR1 and CDR2 from the germline V gene are SGDLS and YYNGEE. This CDR3 is built from 15 residues. The ends were cut back, 0 bases at V and 4 bases at J, with 13 bases in the middle. This chain's CDR3 is CASSVAEGPIYGYTF. CDR3 DNA sequence: TGTGCCAGCAGCGTAGCTGAGGGGCCGATCTATGGCTACACCTTC.

The genes are TRBV6-5 and TRBJ1-1; D is perhaps TRBD1 (5 bases). Germline CDR1 MNHEY, CDR2 SVGAGI. The germline V and J ends were trimmed by 11 bases and 3 bases, with 19 bases remaining between them. This CDR3 comprises 14 residues. CDR3 protein: CACCIRGGYTEAFF. CDR3 bases: TGTGCCTGTTGTATCCGCGGGGGTTACACTGAAGCTTTCTTT.

V and J are TRBV28 and TRBJ1-2; 7 bases are shared with TRBD1. Germline V lookup: CDR1 MDHEN, CDR2 SYDVKM. The CDR3 is 11 amino acids. The trim removed 6 bases at V and 13 bases at J, leaving 8 bases unmatched. The CDR3 protein is CASSGRGRATF. The CDR3 DNA is TGTGCCAGCAGCGGCAGGGGGAGGGCCACCTTC.

This clone was seen once. One junction end disagrees with the germline gene, perhaps due to a read error. The CDR3 DNA follows: TGTGCCAGCAGCCAAGGAGCTCAACGGGTATTGTTAAACTTC. Its protein product is CASSQGAQRVLLNF. The genes are TRBV14 and TRBJ2-7; D uncertain. The germline gives CDR1 SGHDN, CDR2 FVKESK. The CDR3 runs 14 residues.

The V and J genes are TRBV7-3 and TRBJ2-1, with TRBD2 identical over 10 bases. The length of the CDR3 is 16 residues. Germline CDR1 and CDR2: SGHTA and FQGTGA. With V trimmed by 5 bases and J by 6 bases, 10 bases remained unmatched. The CDR3 DNA is TGTGCCAGCAGCCGTGGAACTAGCGGGGCGGGCAATGAGCAGTTCTTC. Translated, it gives CASSRGTSGAGNEQFF.

Worth noting for this clone: The junction departs from germline at one end; a sequencing error may be responsible. This chain links TRBV7-7 with TRBJ2-2; 9 bases agree with TRBD1. The CDR3 extends over 15 amino acids. Germline V gene data show CDR1 as SSHAT and CDR2 as FNYEAQ (reference sequence). CDR3: CASSLRTGDNGELFF. For the CDR3, the DNA is TGTGCTAGCAGCCTAAGGACAGGGGACAACGGGGAGCTGTTTTTT.

V gene TRBV6-4 combines with J gene TRBJ1-5; D may be TRBD1 (5 bases). V was cut by 4 bases and J by 5 bases, with 15 bases left in between. Germline V CDR1 and CDR2: MRHNA, SNTAGT. This CDR3 spans 15 amino acids. CDR3: CASSVFFGGDQPQHF. CDR3 in DNA: TGTGCCAGCAGTGTGTTTTTCGGGGGGGATCAGCCCCAGCATTTT.

This clone turned up a few times. The V call is TRBV28, the J call TRBJ1-2; a possible D gene is TRBD1 (6 bases). The CDR3 is 14 residues long. Trimming took off 8 bases at V and 7 bases at J, with 20 bases between the two ends. Germline loops: CDR1 MDHEN, CDR2 SYDVKM. In nucleotides, the CDR3 is TGTGCCAGCGGGGGCCCCTCGTTGGGGGGTGGCTACACCTTC. Translated: CASGGPSLGGGYTF.

This chain joins TRBV5-6 and TRBJ2-7; TRBD1 might be the D (6 bases). Trimming removed 4 bases at V and 3 bases at J, with 11 bases between. CDR1 and CDR2 from the germline V gene are SGHDT and YYEEEE. The CDR3 contains 13 residues. CDR3 sequence (DNA): TGTGCCAGCAGCGGTTTAGGGGGCTACGAGCAGTACTTC. Its protein product is CASSGLGGYEQYF. Full variable domain (missing parts from reference TRBV5-6 and TRBJ2-7): DAGVTQSPTHLIKTRGQQVTLRCSPKSGHDTVSWYQQALGQGPQFIFQYYEEEERQRGNFPDRFSGHQFPNYSSELNVNALLLGDSALYLCASSGLGGYEQYFGPGTRLTVT.